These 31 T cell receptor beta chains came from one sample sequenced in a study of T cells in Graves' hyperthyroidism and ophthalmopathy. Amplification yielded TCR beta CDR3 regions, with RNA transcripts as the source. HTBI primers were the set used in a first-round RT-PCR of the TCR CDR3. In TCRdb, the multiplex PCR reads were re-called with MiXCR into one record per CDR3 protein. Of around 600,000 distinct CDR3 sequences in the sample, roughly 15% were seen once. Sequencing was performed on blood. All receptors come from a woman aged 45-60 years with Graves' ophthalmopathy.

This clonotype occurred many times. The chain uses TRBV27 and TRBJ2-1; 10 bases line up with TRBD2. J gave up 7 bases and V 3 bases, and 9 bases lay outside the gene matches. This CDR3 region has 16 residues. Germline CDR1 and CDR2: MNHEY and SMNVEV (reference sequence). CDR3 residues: CASSFDSGRPGNEQFF. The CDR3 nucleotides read TGTGCCAGCAGTTTTGATAGCGGGAGGCCCGGGAATGAGCAGTTCTTC.

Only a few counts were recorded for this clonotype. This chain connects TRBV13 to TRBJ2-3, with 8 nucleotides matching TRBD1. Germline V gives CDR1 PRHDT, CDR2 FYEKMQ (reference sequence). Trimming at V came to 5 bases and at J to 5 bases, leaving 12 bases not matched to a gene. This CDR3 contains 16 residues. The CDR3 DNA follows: TGTGCCAGCAGCAACTCTGGACAGGGAAGGGTAGATACGCAGTATTTT. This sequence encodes CASSNSGQGRVDTQYF.

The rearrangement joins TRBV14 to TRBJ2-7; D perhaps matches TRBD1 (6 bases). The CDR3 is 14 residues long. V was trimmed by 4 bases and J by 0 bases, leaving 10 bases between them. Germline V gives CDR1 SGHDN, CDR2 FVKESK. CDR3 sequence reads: CASSPWTASYEQYF. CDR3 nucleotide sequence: TGTGCCAGCAGCCCCTGGACAGCCTCCTACGAGCAGTACTTC.

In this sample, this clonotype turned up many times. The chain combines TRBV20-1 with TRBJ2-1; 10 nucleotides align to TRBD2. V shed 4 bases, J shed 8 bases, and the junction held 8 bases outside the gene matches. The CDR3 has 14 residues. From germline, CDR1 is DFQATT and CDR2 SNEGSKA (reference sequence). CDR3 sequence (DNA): TGCAGTGCTACGGTACTAGCGGGGACCCATGAGCAGTTCTTC. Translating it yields CSATVLAGTHEQFF.

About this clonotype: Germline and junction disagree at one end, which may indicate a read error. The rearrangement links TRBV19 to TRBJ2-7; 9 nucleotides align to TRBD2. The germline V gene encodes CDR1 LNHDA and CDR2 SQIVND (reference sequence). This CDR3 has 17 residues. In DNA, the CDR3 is TGTGCCAGTAGTATCCTCGTCAGCGGGAGGCCCTCCTCCGAGCAGTACTTC. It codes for CASSILVSGRPSSEQYF. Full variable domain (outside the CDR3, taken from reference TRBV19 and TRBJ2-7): DGGITQSPKYLFRKEGQNVTLSCEQNLNHDAMYWYRQDPGQGLRLIYYSQIVNDFQKGDIAEGYSVSREKKESFPLTVTSAQKNPTAFYLCASSILVSGRPSSEQYFGPGTRLTVT.

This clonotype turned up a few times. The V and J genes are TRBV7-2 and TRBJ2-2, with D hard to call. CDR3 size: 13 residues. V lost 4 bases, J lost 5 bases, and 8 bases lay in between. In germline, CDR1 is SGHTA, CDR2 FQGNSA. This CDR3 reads CASSSLPTGELFF. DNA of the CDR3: TGTGCCAGCAGCTCCCTGCCGACCGGGGAGCTGTTTTTT.

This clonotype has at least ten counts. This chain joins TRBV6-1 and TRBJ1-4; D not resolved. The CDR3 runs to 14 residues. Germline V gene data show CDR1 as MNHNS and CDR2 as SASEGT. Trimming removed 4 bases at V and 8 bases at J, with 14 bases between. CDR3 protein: CASSGRTKREKLFF. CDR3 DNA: TGTGCCAGCAGTGGGCGGACCAAGAGAGAAAAACTGTTTTTT.

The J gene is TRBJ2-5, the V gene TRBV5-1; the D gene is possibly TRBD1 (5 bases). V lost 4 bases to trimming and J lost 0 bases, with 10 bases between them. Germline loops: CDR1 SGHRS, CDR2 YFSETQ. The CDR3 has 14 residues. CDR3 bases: TGCGCCAGCAGCCAAATGACAGACCAAGAGACCCAGTACTTC. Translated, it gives CASSQMTDQETQYF.

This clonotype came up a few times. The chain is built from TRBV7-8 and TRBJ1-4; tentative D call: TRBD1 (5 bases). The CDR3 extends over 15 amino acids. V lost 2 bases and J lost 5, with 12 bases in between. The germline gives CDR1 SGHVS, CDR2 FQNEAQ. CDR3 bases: TGTGCCAGCAGCTTACAGAGACAGTCAAATGAAAAACTGTTTTTT. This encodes CASSLQRQSNEKLFF.

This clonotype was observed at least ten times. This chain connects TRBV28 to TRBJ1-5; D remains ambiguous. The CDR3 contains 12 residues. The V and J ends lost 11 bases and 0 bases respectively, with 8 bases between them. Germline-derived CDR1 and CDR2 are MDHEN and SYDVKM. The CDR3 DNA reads TGTGCCTCCCAGCCTAGCAATCAGCCCCAGCATTTT. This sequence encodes CASQPSNQPQHF.

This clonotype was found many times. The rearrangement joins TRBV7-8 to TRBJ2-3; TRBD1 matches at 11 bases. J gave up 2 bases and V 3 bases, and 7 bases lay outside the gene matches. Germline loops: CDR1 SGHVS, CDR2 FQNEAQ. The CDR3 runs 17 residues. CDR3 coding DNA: TGTGCCAGCAGCTTCACCGGGACAGGGGGGGCCACAGATACGCAGTATTTT. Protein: CASSFTGTGGATDTQYF.

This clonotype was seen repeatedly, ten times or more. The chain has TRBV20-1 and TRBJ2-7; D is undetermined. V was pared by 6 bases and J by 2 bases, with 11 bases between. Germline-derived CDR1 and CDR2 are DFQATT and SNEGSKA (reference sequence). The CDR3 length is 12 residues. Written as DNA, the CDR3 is TGCAGTGCAACCCCCCGGCCCTACGAGCAGTACTTC. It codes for CSATPRPYEQYF.

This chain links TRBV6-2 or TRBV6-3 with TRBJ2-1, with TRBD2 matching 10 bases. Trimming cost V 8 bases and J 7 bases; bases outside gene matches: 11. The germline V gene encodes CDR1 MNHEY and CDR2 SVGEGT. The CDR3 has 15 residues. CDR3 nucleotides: TGTGCCAGCGAGGAGCCTAGCGGGGGACAGAATGAGCAGTTCTTC. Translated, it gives CASEEPSGGQNEQFF.

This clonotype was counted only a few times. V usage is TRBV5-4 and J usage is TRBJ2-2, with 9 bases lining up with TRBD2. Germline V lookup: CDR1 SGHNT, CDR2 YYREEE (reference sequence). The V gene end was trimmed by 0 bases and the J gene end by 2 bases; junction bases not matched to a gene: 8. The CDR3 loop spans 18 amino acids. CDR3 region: CASSLASLAGTNTGELFF. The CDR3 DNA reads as TGTGCCAGCAGCTTGGCTAGTCTAGCGGGGACCAACACCGGGGAGCTGTTTTTT.

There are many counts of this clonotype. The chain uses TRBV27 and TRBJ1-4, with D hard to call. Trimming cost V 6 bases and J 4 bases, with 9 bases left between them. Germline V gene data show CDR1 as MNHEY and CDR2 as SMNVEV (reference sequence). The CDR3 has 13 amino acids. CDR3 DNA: TGTGCCAGCAGGCTCACGGGTAATGAAAAACTGTTTTTT. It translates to CASRLTGNEKLFF.

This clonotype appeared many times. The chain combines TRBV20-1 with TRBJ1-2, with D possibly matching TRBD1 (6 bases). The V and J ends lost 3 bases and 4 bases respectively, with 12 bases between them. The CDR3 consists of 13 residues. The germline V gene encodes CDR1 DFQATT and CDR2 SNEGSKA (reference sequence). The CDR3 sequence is CSASSGRGYGYTF. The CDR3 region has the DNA TGCAGTGCTAGTTCGGGCAGGGGCTATGGCTACACCTTC.

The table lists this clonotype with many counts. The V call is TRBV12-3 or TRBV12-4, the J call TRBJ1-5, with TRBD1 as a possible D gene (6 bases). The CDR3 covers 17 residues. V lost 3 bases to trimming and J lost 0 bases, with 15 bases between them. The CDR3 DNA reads TGTGCCAGCAGTTTTGTGAGGGGGAGCTTTAGCAATCAGCCCCAGCATTTT. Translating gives CASSFVRGSFSNQPQHF.

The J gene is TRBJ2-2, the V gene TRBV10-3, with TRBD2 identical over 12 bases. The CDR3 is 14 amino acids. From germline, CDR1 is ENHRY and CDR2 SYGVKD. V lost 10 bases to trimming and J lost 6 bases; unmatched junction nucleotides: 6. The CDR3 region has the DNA TGTGCCACCGAGACTAGCGGGAGTTCCGGGGAGCTGTTTTTT. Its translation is CATETSGSSGELFF.

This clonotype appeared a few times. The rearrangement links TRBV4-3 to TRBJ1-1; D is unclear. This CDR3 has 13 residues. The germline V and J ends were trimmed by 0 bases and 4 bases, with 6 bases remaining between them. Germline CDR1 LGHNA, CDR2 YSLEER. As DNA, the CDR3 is TGCGCCAGCAGCCAAGATTCTAGCACTGAAGCTTTCTTT. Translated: CASSQDSSTEAFF.

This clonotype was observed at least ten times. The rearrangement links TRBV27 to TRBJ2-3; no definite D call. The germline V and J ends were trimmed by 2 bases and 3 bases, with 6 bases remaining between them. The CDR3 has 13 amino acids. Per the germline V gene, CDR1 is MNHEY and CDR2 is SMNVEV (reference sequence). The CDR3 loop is CASSLLLTDTQYF. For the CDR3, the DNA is TGTGCCAGCAGTTTACTACTGACAGATACGCAGTATTTT.

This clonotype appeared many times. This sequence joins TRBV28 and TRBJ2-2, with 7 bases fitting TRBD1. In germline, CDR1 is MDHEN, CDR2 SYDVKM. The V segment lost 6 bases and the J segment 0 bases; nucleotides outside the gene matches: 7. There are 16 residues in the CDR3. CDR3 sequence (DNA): TGTGCCAGCAGCTCGCCGGGACAGACGAACACCGGGGAGCTGTTTTTT. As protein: CASSSPGQTNTGELFF.

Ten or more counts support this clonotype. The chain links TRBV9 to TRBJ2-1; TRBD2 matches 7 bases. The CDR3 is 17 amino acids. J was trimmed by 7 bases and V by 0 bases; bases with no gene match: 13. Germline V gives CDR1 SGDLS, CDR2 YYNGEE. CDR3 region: CASSVDPTAGVVNEQFF. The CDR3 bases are TGTGCCAGCAGCGTAGATCCCACGGCGGGAGTGGTTAATGAGCAGTTCTTC.

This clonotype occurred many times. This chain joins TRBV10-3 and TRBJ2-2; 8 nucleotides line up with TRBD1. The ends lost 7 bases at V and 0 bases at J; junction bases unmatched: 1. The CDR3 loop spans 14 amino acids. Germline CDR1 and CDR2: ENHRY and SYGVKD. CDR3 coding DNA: TGTGCCATCAAGGGACAGGCGAACACCGGGGAGCTGTTTTTT. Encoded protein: CAIKGQANTGELFF.

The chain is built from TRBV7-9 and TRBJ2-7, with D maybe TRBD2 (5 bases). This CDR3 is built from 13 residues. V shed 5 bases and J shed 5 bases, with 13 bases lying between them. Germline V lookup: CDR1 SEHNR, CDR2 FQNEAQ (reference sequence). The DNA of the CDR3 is TGTGCCAGCAGCCCGAGGGTGGGAGACGAGCAGTACTTC. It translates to CASSPRVGDEQYF.

The CDR3 sequence: CASSEIAGDTGELFF. The CDR3 nucleotides are TGTGCCAGCAGTGAAATAGCAGGGGACACCGGGGAGCTGTTTTTT. The V call is TRBV6-1, the J call TRBJ2-2; D is perhaps TRBD1 (6 bases). CDR3 size: 15 residues. The germline CDR1 and CDR2 sequences are MNHNS and SASEGT. Trimming shortened V by 2 bases and J by 3 bases, and 10 bases separated the two germline ends.

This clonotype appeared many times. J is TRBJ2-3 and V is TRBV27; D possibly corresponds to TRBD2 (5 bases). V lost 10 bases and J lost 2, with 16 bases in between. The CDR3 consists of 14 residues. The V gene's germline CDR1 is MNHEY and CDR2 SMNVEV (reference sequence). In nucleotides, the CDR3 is TGTGCCACCGCCTCGGGGAAAATCACAGATACGCAGTATTTT. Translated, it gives CATASGKITDTQYF.

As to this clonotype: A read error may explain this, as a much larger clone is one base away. The CDR3 DNA follows: TGTGCCAGCAGTGAACCGATAGTCACCCCTGAAGCTTTCTTT. Residues: CASSEPIVTPEAFF. This chain links TRBV6-1 with TRBJ1-1; D is unresolved. The CDR3 is 14 residues long. Germline V gene sequence: CDR1 MNHNS, CDR2 SASEGT. The V and J ends lost 2 bases and 6 bases respectively, with 13 bases between them.

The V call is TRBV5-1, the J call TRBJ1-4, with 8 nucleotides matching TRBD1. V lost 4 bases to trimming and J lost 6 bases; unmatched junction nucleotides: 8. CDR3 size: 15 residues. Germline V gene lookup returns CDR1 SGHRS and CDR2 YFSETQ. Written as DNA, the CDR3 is TGCGCCAGCAGCCGCATGACAGGGGCGGATGAAAAACTGTTTTTT. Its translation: CASSRMTGADEKLFF.

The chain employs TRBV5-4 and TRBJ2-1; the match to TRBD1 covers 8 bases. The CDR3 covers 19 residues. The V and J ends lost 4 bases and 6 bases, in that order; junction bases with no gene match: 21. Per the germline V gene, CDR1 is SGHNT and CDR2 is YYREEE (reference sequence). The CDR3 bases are TGTGCCAGCAGCAATGGGTGGACAGGGCGCGGGACCTACGCCAATGAGCAGTTCTTC. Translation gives CASSNGWTGRGTYANEQFF.

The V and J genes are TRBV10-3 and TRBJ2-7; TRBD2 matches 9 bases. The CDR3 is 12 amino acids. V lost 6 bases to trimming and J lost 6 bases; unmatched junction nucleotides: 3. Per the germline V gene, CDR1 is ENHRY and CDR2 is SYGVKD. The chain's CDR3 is CAIRGLAREQYF. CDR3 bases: TGTGCCATCAGGGGACTAGCTCGCGAGCAGTACTTC.

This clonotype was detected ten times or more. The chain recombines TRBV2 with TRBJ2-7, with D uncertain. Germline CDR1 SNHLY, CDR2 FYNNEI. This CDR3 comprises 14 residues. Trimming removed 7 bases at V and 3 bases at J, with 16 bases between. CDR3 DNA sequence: TGTGCCAGCAAGCAGACCATGCTCCTCTACGAGCAGTACTTC. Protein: CASKQTMLLYEQYF.